This TCR beta chain derives from a study of blood T cell repertoires in COVID-19 (dated by TCRdb to the early 2020s). The study in broad terms: The collaborator samples originated in the United States, Italy and Spain and spanned the acute and convalescent phases of COVID-19. The samples were drawn from the first 160 participants of the ongoing ImmuneRACE study and from some 1,300 subjects provided by 6 global collaborators. Sample metadata almost always included a de-identified subject ID, COVID-19 status, age in years and sex. Deeply sampled blood TCRbeta repertoires from subjects exposed to, actively infected with, or recovered from COVID-19 were included in the dataset. HLA class I and class II types, where available, came from metadata supplied by the sample provider rather than from assay-based typing. The prospective study material was composed of cDNA or gDNA derived from T cells, B-cell-depleted T cells, or PBMCs. The repertoires were made available in a free public database intended to serve as a resource for research on the immune response to SARS-CoV-2.

TCRbeta CDR3 regions were amplified from genomic DNA using the immunoSEQ Assay, a bias-controlled multiplex PCR. In the paper's pipeline: The number of nucleated cells in each sample was estimated by amplification of reference gene primers within the assay. Sequence reads were collapsed and filtered to measure the absolute abundance of every unique TCRbeta CDR3 rearrangement. Productive Simpson clonality was computed per sample as the square root of Simpson's diversity index over productive rearrangements. Imported from immuneACCESS, the table was reduced by TCRdb to in-frame sequences with V and J called. These copies leave out some clones; in studies compared against another copy, an unresolved V gene accounts for under half, and the cause of the remainder is not known. D and trimming come from the DNA, and the V and J calls and clone size come from that table. The sample includes approximately 170,000 clones, with more than 75% observed a single time. The ten largest clones take up 2.5% to 4% of the sample.

In the case of this clone: Its cognate antigen has yet to be identified. Nothing much larger sits one base from this clone, and base qualities are not available.

V gives up 7 bases and J gives up 1 base, and the segment between their germline ends measures 11 bases. The germline V gene sets CDR1 to MDHEN and CDR2 to SYDVKM. From the cysteine up to the phenylalanine, the CDR3 has a length of 14 residues. The entry retains the CDR3 DNA only, 42 bases that are in frame from base 1. The research as a whole found: How much clinical and demographic metadata was included differed by source and by participant, and the metadata was provided uncurated.

The collaborating institutions used their own protocols to collect whole blood in K2EDTA tubes. For TCRbeta analysis, collaborators shipped samples as frozen whole blood, isolated PBMCs, or DNA extracted from either of those sample types. The sample was peripheral blood. The origin of this receptor is a man aged 65-85 years with acute or convalescent COVID-19. The V gene is TRBV28 and the J gene is TRBJ1-5; the D gene is perhaps TRBD1, on 5 matching bases. The CDR3 region has the sequence CASTIGGSNQPQHF. The nucleotides are TGTGCCAGCACGATCGGGGGGAGCAATCAGCCCCAGCATTTT.